This TCR beta chain was recorded in a study of cytomegalovirus exposure and HLA in healthy donors. Germline V gives CDR1 MNHNS, CDR2 SASEGT. V was clipped by 7 bases and J by 5 bases; unmatched bases: 9. The CDR3 loop spans 14 amino acids. Some clones are missing from TCRdb's copy, which holds only in-frame ones; the method was immunoSEQ multiplex PCR. The repertoire includes approximately 230,000 clones, about 90% of them detected once, and 12% sits in the top ten. Sequencing was performed on PBMCs. This TCR came from a man younger than 35 in good health and CMV-seropositive. The chain is built from TRBV6-1 and TRBJ1-2, with 8 nucleotides matching TRBD1. This CDR3 reads CASTEAWTGYGYTF. CDR3 in DNA: TGTGCCAGCACCGAAGCCTGGACAGGGTATGGCTACACCTTC.